The clone carrying this T cell receptor beta chain was detected only once. This record comes from a study of blood T cell repertoires in COVID-19. About the study: The study drew acute and convalescent COVID-19 samples from the United States, Italy and Spain. The cDNA or gDNA used as material had been derived from T cells, B-cell-depleted T cells, or PBMCs.

How the authors handled the data: Nucleated cell number was recorded as an estimate derived from reference gene primer amplification. The protocol was immunoSEQ multiplex PCR, while the TCRdb copy is restricted to in-frame clones and leaves out a portion. From that table come the V and J calls and clone size; the DNA was used to work out D and trimming. The sample lists 300,000 to 400,000 clones, under 95% occurring once. The source is a woman aged 18 to 35 who had recovered from COVID-19. The sample taken for sequencing was peripheral blood.

The CDR3 DNA reads TGTGCCAGCAGCTTAGTGGCTTCGGGGTCACCCCTCCACTTT. This translates into CASSLVASGSPLHF. J is TRBJ1-6 and V is TRBV7-9, with D unresolved. The CDR3 spans 14 residues. V gave up 1 base and J gave up 10 bases, with 11 bases separating them. Germline CDR1 and CDR2: SEHNR and FQNEAQ (reference sequence).